What follows are 22 T cell receptor beta chains derived from one specimen sequenced in a study of T cell responses to AZD1222 COVID-19 vaccine. Sequencing used immunoSEQ multiplex PCR; TCRdb keeps in-frame clones, though not all of them. Seen here are 150,000 or so clones, 91% observed once, and the top ten hold 1.4% to 1.5%. The sequencing used peripheral blood, collected on day 0 of AZD1222 vaccination. These receptors originate from an adult in good health.

The genes are TRBV7-3 and TRBJ2-2; D uncertain. V dropped 5 bases and J dropped 5 bases, with 6 bases sitting between them. Germline V gives CDR1 SGHTA, CDR2 FQGTGA. This CDR3 is built from 12 residues. CDR3 nucleotide sequence: TGTGCCAGCAGCCTAGGGACCGGGGAGCTGTTTTTT. This sequence encodes CASSLGTGELFF.

The chain's CDR3 is CASGGQGEGEQYF. DNA of the CDR3: TGCGCCAGCGGAGGACAGGGGGAAGGCGAGCAGTACTTC. V is TRBV10-2 and J is TRBJ2-7; TRBD1 matches 10 bases. Germline V gives CDR1 WSHSY, CDR2 SAAADI. The ends lost 8 bases at V and 6 bases at J; junction bases unmatched: 7. The CDR3 sequence is 13 residues long.

This clone appeared a few times. The J gene is TRBJ1-6, the V gene TRBV6-5; 8 bases are a match to TRBD1. Trimming at V came to 6 bases and at J to 7 bases, leaving 5 bases not matched to a gene. Looked up from germline, CDR1 is MNHEY and CDR2 is SVGAGI. The CDR3 covers 14 residues. DNA of the CDR3: TGTGCCAGCAGCGGACAGGGCATGAATTCACCCCTCCACTTT. It codes for CASSGQGMNSPLHF.

The chain employs TRBV7-9 and TRBJ1-2; no firm D call. CDR1 is SEHNR, CDR2 FQNEAQ, per germline (reference sequence). Trimming removed 2 bases from V and 5 bases from J, with 9 bases in between. The CDR3 covers 13 residues. The CDR3 DNA reads as TGTGCCAGCAGCTTATCGGACGGGTATGGCTACACCTTC. Its translation: CASSLSDGYGYTF.

V usage is TRBV15 and J usage is TRBJ1-5; D remains unclear. The CDR3 is 15 amino acids. Trimming left V 2 bases short and J 0 bases short, with 8 bases between. The V gene's germline CDR1 is LNHNV and CDR2 YYDKDF (reference sequence). CDR3 amino acids: CATSRLRASNQPQHF. The CDR3 DNA is TGTGCCACCAGCAGATTACGAGCTAGCAATCAGCCCCAGCATTTT.

V is TRBV19 and J is TRBJ2-5, with D possibly being TRBD2 (5 bases). The germline CDR1 and CDR2 sequences are LNHDA and SQIVND (reference sequence). CDR3 size: 14 residues. Trimming cost V 1 base and J 1 base, with 7 bases left between them. CDR3 coding DNA: TGTGCCAGTAGTATAGCTAGCAGCCAAGAGACCCAGTACTTC. Its protein product is CASSIASSQETQYF.

The chain carries TRBV6-1 and TRBJ1-2; possible D gene TRBD1, 5 bases. CDR1 and CDR2 (germline): MNHNS, SASEGT. This CDR3 has 14 amino acids. Trimming pared 2 bases from V and 4 bases from J, leaving 11 bases between. The CDR3: CASSENMRGYGYTF. CDR3 DNA sequence: TGTGCCAGCAGTGAAAATATGAGGGGCTATGGCTACACCTTC.

The count of this clone is one. The rearrangement joins TRBV28 to TRBJ2-7; a weak D match, TRBD2 (7 bases). V was pared by 3 bases and J by 2 bases, with 17 bases between. Looked up from germline, CDR1 is MDHEN and CDR2 is SYDVKM. The CDR3 totals 16 residues. The CDR3 DNA follows: TGTGCCAGCAGTTTTCAGCGGGGACATAATACCTACGAGCAGTACTTC. This gives the protein CASSFQRGHNTYEQYF.

V and J are TRBV5-1 and TRBJ1-5; TRBD1 is a possible D gene (5 bases). Germline values: CDR1 SGHRS, CDR2 YFSETQ. CDR3 size: 15 residues. V was pared by 3 bases and J by 2 bases, with 12 bases between. In DNA form, the CDR3 reads TGCGCCAGCAGCTCGGGACCCGAGGGCAATCAGCCCCAGCATTTT. The encoded protein is CASSSGPEGNQPQHF. The full variable domain, rest sourced from reference TRBV5-1 and TRBJ1-5, is KAGVTQTPRYLIKTRGQQVTLSCSPISGHRSVSWYQQTPGQGLQFLFEYFSETQRNKGNFPGRFSGRQFSNSRSEMNVSTLELGDSALYLCASSSGPEGNQPQHFGDGTRLSIL.

In regard to this clone: At one of its ends the junction is not consistent with the germline gene, which may arise from a read error. The V call is TRBV5-8, the J call TRBJ1-5; D unresolved. CDR3 size: 8 residues. Per the germline V gene, CDR1 is SGHTS and CDR2 is YDEGEE. CDR3 amino acids: CASSPRNF. In DNA form, the CDR3 reads TGTGCCAGCAGCCCCCGAAATTTT. The variable domain in full, with the rest retrieved from reference TRBV5-8 and TRBJ1-5, is EAGVTQSPTHLIKTRGQQATLRCSPISGHTSVYWYQQALGLGLQFLLWYDEGEERNRGNFPPRFSGRQFPNYSSELNVNALELEDSALYLCASSPRNFGDGTRLSIL.

The rearrangement links TRBV7-9 to TRBJ1-1; 7 bases match TRBD1. CDR3 length: 14 residues. V lost 3 bases and J lost 2; bases outside the gene matches: 3. Germline V lookup: CDR1 SEHNR, CDR2 FQNEAQ (reference sequence). CDR3 DNA sequence: TGTGCCAGCAGCTTTAACAGGGGCAACACTGAAGCTTTCTTT. Translated, it gives CASSFNRGNTEAFF.

This chain uses TRBV19 with TRBJ1-6; no firm D call. Trimming removed 7 bases from V and 4 bases from J, with 14 bases in between. The CDR3 length is 15 residues. Germline CDR1 and CDR2: LNHDA and SQIVND (reference sequence). This CDR3 is CASKWGHEYNSPLHF. DNA for the CDR3: TGTGCCAGTAAGTGGGGTCACGAATATAATTCACCCCTCCACTTT.

The chain carries TRBV5-1 and TRBJ1-3; D is unresolved. V lost 2 bases, J lost 0 bases, and 9 bases lay in between. CDR1 is SGHRS and CDR2 is YFSETQ in the germline V gene. The CDR3 loop spans 15 amino acids. The CDR3 DNA is TGCGCCAGCAGCTTAGGGCGCAGCTCTGGAAACACCATATATTTT. Residues: CASSLGRSSGNTIYF.

This sequence joins TRBV7-9 and TRBJ1-4; D is perhaps TRBD1 (5 bases). Trimming left V 5 bases short and J 10 bases short, with 17 bases between. Germline V lookup: CDR1 SEHNR, CDR2 FQNEAQ (reference sequence). The CDR3 consists of 14 residues. DNA of the CDR3: TGTGCCAGCAGCATACTGGACATGAGGGGAAAACTGTTTTTT. Encoded protein: CASSILDMRGKLFF.

The chain has TRBV6-5 and TRBJ1-3; TRBD1 matches 7 bases. This CDR3 spans 13 amino acids. The germline V gene has CDR1 MNHEY and CDR2 SVGAGI. The V gene end was trimmed by 7 bases and the J gene end by 4 bases; junction bases not matched to a gene: 4. The CDR3 protein is CASTGGKGNTIYF. The CDR3 nucleotides are TGTGCCAGCACAGGGGGAAAAGGAAACACCATATATTTT.

This clone is a singleton in its sample. This sequence joins TRBV13 and TRBJ1-1; D uncertain. The CDR3 is 11 residues long. In germline, CDR1 is PRHDT, CDR2 FYEKMQ (reference sequence). The V end was cut by 0 bases, the J end by 10 bases, with 6 bases between. The CDR3 DNA follows: TGTGCCAGCAGCTTAGGTCCGGGAGCTTTCTTT. It codes for CASSLGPGAFF.

The chain links TRBV18 to TRBJ1-2; tentatively, D is TRBD1 (5 bases). The germline CDR1 and CDR2 sequences are KGHSH and LQKENI. This CDR3 contains 13 residues. The ends were cut back, 1 base at V and 6 bases at J, with 9 bases in the middle. The CDR3 DNA reads as TGTGCCAGCTCACCACAGGGGTATGATGGCTACACCTTC. It specifies CASSPQGYDGYTF.

This clone was detected a few times. This rearrangement joins TRBV2 to TRBJ1-6; the D is unclear. The CDR3 covers 10 residues. The V end was cut by 6 bases, the J end by 13 bases, with 7 bases between. Germline CDR1 reads SNHLY; CDR2 reads FYNNEI. CDR3 coding DNA: TGTGCCAGCAGAGGGCCGCCCCTCCACTTT. It codes for CASRGPPLHF.

The chain joins TRBV19 to TRBJ1-5; weak D call: TRBD1 (6 bases). Germline CDR1 LNHDA, CDR2 SQIVND (reference sequence). V was cut by 7 bases and J by 2 bases, with 15 bases left in between. The CDR3 is 15 amino acids. DNA of the CDR3: TGTGCCAGTACGCCAGGGGTTCGGGGCAATCAGCCCCAGCATTTT. This gives the protein CASTPGVRGNQPQHF.

Remarks on this clone: A junction end diverges from the germline sequence, so it may reflect a read error. The V gene is TRBV7-2, the J gene TRBJ1-2; 8 bases map to TRBD1. Germline assignment: CDR1 SGHTA and CDR2 FQGNSA. This CDR3 is 14 amino acids long. The CDR3 DNA sequence: TGTGCCAGCAGCCCTGGACAGGGAACATATGGCTACACCTTT. It yields the protein CASSPGQGTYGYTF.

The CDR3 here is CASSKLGQGHNEKLFF. In DNA, the CDR3 is TGTGCCAGCAGCAAGTTGGGACAGGGCCATAATGAAAAACTGTTTTTT. The rearrangement joins TRBV21-1 to TRBJ1-4; TRBD1 is taken as the D call from the table, unchecked against the DNA. TRBV21-1 represents a pseudogene. The CDR3 contains 16 residues.

This chain connects TRBV4-2 to TRBJ2-7, with 10 bases aligning to TRBD2. V dropped 2 bases and J dropped 6; count of bases not matched to a gene: 10. The CDR3 contains 16 residues. Germline V CDR1 and CDR2: LGHNA, YNFKEQ. The CDR3 region is CASSQPSGGPLGEQYF. CDR3 DNA sequence: TGTGCCAGCAGCCAACCTAGCGGGGGCCCTTTAGGCGAGCAGTACTTC.